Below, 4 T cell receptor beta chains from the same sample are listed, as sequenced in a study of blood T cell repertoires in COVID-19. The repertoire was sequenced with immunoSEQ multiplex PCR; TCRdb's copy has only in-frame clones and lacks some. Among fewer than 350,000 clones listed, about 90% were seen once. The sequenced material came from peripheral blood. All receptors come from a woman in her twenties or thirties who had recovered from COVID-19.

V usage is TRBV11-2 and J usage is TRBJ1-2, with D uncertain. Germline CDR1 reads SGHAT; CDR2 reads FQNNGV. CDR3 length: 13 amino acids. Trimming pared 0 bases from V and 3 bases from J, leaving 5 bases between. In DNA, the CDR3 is TGTGCCAGCAGCTTAGATATCGACTATGGCTACACCTTC. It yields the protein CASSLDIDYGYTF.

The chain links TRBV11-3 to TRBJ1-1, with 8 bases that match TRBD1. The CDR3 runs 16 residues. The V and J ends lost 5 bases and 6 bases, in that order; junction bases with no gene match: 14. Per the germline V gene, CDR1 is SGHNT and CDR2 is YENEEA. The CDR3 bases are TGTGCCAGCAGCCCTGGGTCCGGACAGGGAGGCGCTGAAGCTTTCTTT. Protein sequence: CASSPGSGQGGAEAFF.

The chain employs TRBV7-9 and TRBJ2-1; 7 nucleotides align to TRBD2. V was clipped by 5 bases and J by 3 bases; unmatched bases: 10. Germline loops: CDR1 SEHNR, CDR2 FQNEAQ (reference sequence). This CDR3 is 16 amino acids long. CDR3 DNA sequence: TGTGCCAGCAGCCTAACGGCCAGCGGGGACTACAATGAGCAGTTCTTC. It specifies CASSLTASGDYNEQFF.

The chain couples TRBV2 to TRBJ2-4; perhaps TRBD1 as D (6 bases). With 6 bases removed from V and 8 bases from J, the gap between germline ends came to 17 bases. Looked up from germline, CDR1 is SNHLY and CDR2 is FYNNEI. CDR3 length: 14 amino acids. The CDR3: CASRRETGTDIQYF. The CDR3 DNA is TGTGCCAGCAGACGAGAGACAGGTACGGACATTCAGTACTTC.